Below are 5 T cell receptor beta chains sequenced from a single sample in a study of blood T cell repertoires in COVID-19. TCRdb keeps only in-frame clones here, not all; method: immunoSEQ multiplex PCR. Among about 100,000 clones listed, just over 90% were seen once. The sample was peripheral blood. The receptors stem from a man aged 50 to 59 with active COVID-19.

The chain is built from TRBV5-1 and TRBJ1-1; 7 nucleotides agree with TRBD1. The CDR3 contains 14 residues. The germline CDR1 and CDR2 sequences are SGHRS and YFSETQ. V lost 4 bases, J lost 5 bases, and 8 bases stayed unmatched. The CDR3: CASSPGTVLTEAFF. CDR3 nucleotides: TGCGCCAGCAGCCCAGGGACAGTCTTGACTGAAGCTTTCTTT.

The chain is built from TRBV6-1 and TRBJ1-2; possibly TRBD1 for D (5 bases). The CDR3 spans 16 residues. Germline CDR1 MNHNS, CDR2 SASEGT. Trimming removed 4 bases at V and 3 bases at J, with 18 bases between. The CDR3 spells CASSGARQGVDYGYTF. The CDR3 DNA sequence: TGTGCCAGCAGTGGGGCTCGGCAGGGTGTTGACTATGGCTACACCTTC.

This clone has only one observation. This sequence joins TRBV5-1 and TRBJ2-6, with D unclear. Germline CDR1 is SGHRS and CDR2 is YFSETQ. The CDR3 contains 15 residues. V was trimmed by 0 bases and J by 2 bases, leaving 6 bases between them. The DNA of the CDR3 is TGCGCCAGCAGCTTGGCGCGGACTGGGGCCAACGTCCTGACTTTC. Protein: CASSLARTGANVLTF. The full variable domain, its missing parts supplied by reference TRBV5-1 and TRBJ2-6, is KAGVTQTPRYLIKTRGQQVTLSCSPISGHRSVSWYQQTPGQGLQFLFEYFSETQRNKGNFPGRFSGRQFSNSRSEMNVSTLELGDSALYLCASSLARTGANVLTFGAGSRLTVL.

The rearrangement joins TRBV7-2 to TRBJ2-1, with a weak D call TRBD1 (6 bases). Germline lookup yields CDR1 SGHTA and CDR2 FQGNSA. The CDR3 is 14 amino acids. Between the trimmed V and J ends, which lost 5 bases and 0 bases, there was a span of 8 bases. Here the CDR3 DNA reads TGTGCCAGCAGCCTGGACAGCTCCTACAATGAGCAGTTCTTC. Its translation is CASSLDSSYNEQFF.

This clone appeared a few times. This chain joins TRBV2 and TRBJ2-3; D gene unclear. This CDR3 is 13 amino acids long. V shed 10 bases and J shed 1 base, with 12 bases lying between them. Germline loops: CDR1 SNHLY, CDR2 FYNNEI. The CDR3 region has the DNA TGTGCCACCCTAGGAACTCGCACAGATACGCAGTATTTT. Translated, it gives CATLGTRTDTQYF.